Each of the 10 T cell receptor beta chains below was sequenced from the same sample in a study of post-analysis software for immune sequencing data. General study findings and limits: Higher frequency in patients than in controls was seen for roughly five TRBV segments, with TRBV5-6, TRBV5-1 and TRBV20-1 among them.

TCR beta libraries were prepared from cDNA with unique molecular identifiers. TCRdb used MiXCR to reprocess the PCR reads, holding one entry per CDR3 protein. The sample yields roughly 600,000 distinct CDR3 sequences, 44% seen once. Their specific antigens are unknown. Sequencing was performed on blood. These receptors came from a girl aged 10 to 17 with multiple sclerosis.

This clonotype was observed a few times. V and J are TRBV5-1 and TRBJ2-5; a possible D gene is TRBD2 (6 bases). V lost 0 bases and J 4 bases, leaving 10 bases between the germline ends. CDR3 length: 14 amino acids. Germline assignment: CDR1 SGHRS and CDR2 YFSETQ. CDR3 protein: CASSLVDSGETQYF. In nucleotides, the CDR3 is TGCGCCAGCAGCTTGGTTGATAGCGGAGAGACCCAGTACTTC.

This clonotype has only a few counts. This sequence joins TRBV20-1 and TRBJ2-5, with a tentative D call TRBD2 (7 bases). Trimming left V 7 bases short and J 4 bases short, with 19 bases between. The CDR3 length is 14 residues. From germline, CDR1 is DFQATT and CDR2 SNEGSKA (reference sequence). The CDR3 loop is CSVGGPFSIETQYF. The DNA of the CDR3 is TGCAGTGTGGGGGGGCCGTTTTCGATAGAGACCCAGTACTTC.

This clonotype was observed a handful of times. CDR3 loop: CASSYSLTGETRWREQYF. As DNA, the CDR3 is TGTGCCAGCAGTTATTCCCTAACGGGAGAAACGAGATGGCGCGAGCAGTACTTC. This chain joins TRBV6-5 and TRBJ2-4; D is possibly TRBD2 (6 bases). The DNA end is more similar to TRBJ2-7, so the J call may be wrong. The CDR3 runs 18 residues. Germline CDR1 is MNHEY and CDR2 is SVGAGI.

The V call is TRBV29-1, the J call TRBJ2-5; perhaps D is TRBD1 or TRBD2 (5 bases each). This CDR3 is built from 13 residues. Trimming took 8 bases from V and 5 from J, leaving 18 bases between them. Looked up from germline, CDR1 is SQVTM and CDR2 is ANQGSEA. CDR3 sequence: CSSTGRLTETQYF. The CDR3 DNA sequence: TGCAGCTCCACGGGGCGGTTAACGGAGACCCAGTACTTC.

This clonotype has a handful of counts. This chain links TRBV12-3 or TRBV12-4 with TRBJ2-5, with TRBD1 identical over 8 bases. This CDR3 contains 14 residues. V shed 2 bases and J 13 bases; nucleotides not matched to a gene: 12. CDR3 loop: CASSLFGGQVLRYF. For the CDR3, the DNA is TGTGCCAGCAGTTTATTCGGGGGACAGGTACTACGGTACTTC.

There are a few counts of this clonotype. This rearrangement joins TRBV10-3 to TRBJ2-5; 10 nucleotides match TRBD1. The germline CDR1 and CDR2 sequences are ENHRY and SYGVKD. CDR3 length equals 14 residues. Trimming removed 8 bases from V and 0 bases from J; junction bases left unmatched: 3. CDR3 in DNA: TGTGCCATCCAGGGACAGGGGTACCAAGAGACCCAGTACTTC. Translated, it gives CAIQGQGYQETQYF.

The J gene is TRBJ2-3, the V gene TRBV6-1; perhaps TRBD2 as D (5 bases). V shed 1 base and J shed 8 bases, with 10 bases lying between them. This CDR3 is built from 13 residues. From germline, CDR1 is MNHNS and CDR2 SASEGT. The DNA of the CDR3 is TGTGCCAGCAGTGAAGGGGAGTTATTTACGCAGTATTTT. Translating it yields CASSEGELFTQYF.

This clonotype was seen a handful of times. The rearrangement links TRBV6-1 to TRBJ2-1, with 7 bases that match TRBD2. The CDR3 length is 15 residues. V lost 4 bases, J lost 5 bases, and 8 bases stayed unmatched. Germline V gene sequence: CDR1 MNHNS, CDR2 SASEGT. The CDR3 spells CASSATAGKNNEQFF. DNA of the CDR3: TGTGCCAGCAGTGCGACAGCGGGGAAAAACAATGAGCAGTTCTTC.

The rearrangement joins TRBV24-1 to TRBJ1-2; 9 bases map to TRBD1. The germline V gene encodes CDR1 KGHDR and CDR2 SFDVKD. The CDR3 loop spans 14 amino acids. The junction had 12 bases not matched to a gene; V was cut back by 9 bases and J by 8 bases. CDR3 nucleotide sequence: TGTGCCACCGGGACAGGGACAGTTGAGGGGGGCTACACCTTC. It encodes CATGTGTVEGGYTF.

This clonotype was picked up many times. The rearrangement joins TRBV29-1 to TRBJ2-3, with a weak D call TRBD1 (5 bases). Germline-derived CDR1 and CDR2 are SQVTM and ANQGSEA. Trimming shortened V by 5 bases and J by 0 bases, and 9 bases separated the two germline ends. CDR3 size: 13 residues. The CDR3 spells CSVRAGSTDTQYF. The DNA of the CDR3 is TGCAGCGTTAGGGCAGGGAGCACAGATACGCAGTATTTT.